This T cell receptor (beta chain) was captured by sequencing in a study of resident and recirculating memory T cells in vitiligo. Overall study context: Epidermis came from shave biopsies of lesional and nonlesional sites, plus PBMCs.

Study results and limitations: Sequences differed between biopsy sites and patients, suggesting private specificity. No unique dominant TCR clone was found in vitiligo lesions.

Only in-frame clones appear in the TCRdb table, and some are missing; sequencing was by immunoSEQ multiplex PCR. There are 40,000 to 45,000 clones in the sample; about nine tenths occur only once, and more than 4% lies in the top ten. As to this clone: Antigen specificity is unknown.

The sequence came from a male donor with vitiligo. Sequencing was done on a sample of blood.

The CDR3 protein is CAISDPGVSRPGELFF. The CDR3 DNA reads as TGTGCCATCAGTGACCCGGGAGTTTCACGACCGGGGGAGCTGTTTTTT. The chain links TRBV10-3 to TRBJ2-2, with TRBD2 as a possible D gene (6 bases). The CDR3 runs 16 residues. Germline CDR1 is ENHRY and CDR2 is SYGVKD. V was cut by 3 bases and J by 8 bases, with 19 bases left in between.